The rows below give T cell receptor beta chains drawn from one sample of a study of blood T cell repertoires in COVID-19. Sequenced by immunoSEQ multiplex PCR; TCRdb stores in-frame clones only, minus some. The profile shows under 130,000 clones, approximately 80% of them singletons. Sequencing was done on a sample of peripheral blood. Receptors were obtained from a human donor in a cohort sampled during active COVID-19. The CDR3 runs from the conserved cysteine through the conserved F or W. A D gene is named only where the DNA matches it firmly. A clone size is listed for some rows: how often the clone was seen (once, few, many), or a class if it is expanded.

CDR3nt	CDR3aa	abundance	d_gene	j_gene	len	v_gene
TGTGCCAGCAGTTACGACAGATTTGGCTACACCTTC	CASSYDRFGYTF	.	.	TRBJ1-2	12	TRBV6-5
TGTGCCAGTAGGCCCGGGGGGACTAATGAAAAACTGTTTTTT	CASRPGGTNEKLFF	.	.	TRBJ1-4	14	TRBV19
TGTGCCAGCAGCCCCTTCTTTGGACAGGGGGCAGTAGGCAATCAGCCCCAGCATTTT	CASSPFFGQGAVGNQPQHF	.	TRBD1	TRBJ1-5	19	TRBV7-2
TGTGCCAGCAGTCCCCGGGTGAGAAAAAACATTCAGTACTTC	CASSPRVRKNIQYF	.	.	TRBJ2-4	14	TRBV27
TGTGCCAGCAGCTTAGGAGGGGGCAACTATGGCTACACCTTC	CASSLGGGNYGYTF	.	TRBD1	TRBJ1-2	14	TRBV7-2
TGTGCCAGCAGTGAACGGTCTCCTCCCGGCTACACCTTC	CASSERSPPGYTF	few	.	TRBJ1-2	13	TRBV6-1
TGTGCCAGCAGCCCGAGACAGGTACGGAACGAGCAGTACTTC	CASSPRQVRNEQYF	few	.	TRBJ2-7	14	TRBV7-2
TGTGCCTGGAGTCACGGGACAGGGAATCAGCCCCAGCATTTT	CAWSHGTGNQPQHF	.	TRBD1	TRBJ1-5	14	TRBV30
TGTGCCAGTACAAGGACAATAAGCACAGATACGCAGTATTTT	CASTRTISTDTQYF	.	.	TRBJ2-3	14	TRBV19
TGTGCCAGCAGCCCCGCGGTGGCGAACACCGGGGAGCTGTTTTTT	CASSPAVANTGELFF	.	.	TRBJ2-2	15	TRBV6-6
TGTGCCAGCGGGGGGGGGCTGGAGACCCAGTACTTC	CASGGGLETQYF	.	.	TRBJ2-5	12	TRBV3-1/TRBV3-2
TGCGCCAGCAGCTACGGACAGGGATCCGGGGAGCAGTACTTC	CASSYGQGSGEQYF	.	TRBD1	TRBJ2-7	14	TRBV5-1
TGTGCCACCAGCATCGATACAGAATATGAAAAACTGTTTTTT	CATSIDTEYEKLFF	once	.	TRBJ1-4	14	TRBV15
TGCAGTGCTAGTGGGTCGGGGAGCCAGGCCTACGAGCAGTACTTC	CSASGSGSQAYEQYF	.	.	TRBJ2-7	15	TRBV20-1
TGTGCCAGCAGTCCCTCCGGGACAGGGAACTATGGCTACACCTTC	CASSPSGTGNYGYTF	few	TRBD1	TRBJ1-2	15	TRBV5-4
TGCGCCAGCAGCCTAGGGACTAGCGGGGGCCAAGAGACCCAGTACTTC	CASSLGTSGGQETQYF	.	TRBD2	TRBJ2-5	16	TRBV5-1
TGTGCCAGCAGTGAGGGGGCCTTCACTGAAGCTTTCTTT	CASSEGAFTEAFF	.	.	TRBJ1-1	13	TRBV25-1
TGTGCCAGCAGCTTAATTGCAGGGGGCTACGAGCAGTACTTC	CASSLIAGGYEQYF	.	TRBD1	TRBJ2-7	14	TRBV7-3
TGTGCCAGTAACAGTCTTGAGCGGATGAACACTGAAGCTTTCTTT	CASNSLERMNTEAFF	once	.	TRBJ1-1	15	TRBV19
TGTGCCAGCTCACCAGACGACAGGGGGATTGGTCAGCCCCAGCATTTT	CASSPDDRGIGQPQHF	.	TRBD1	TRBJ1-5	16	TRBV18
TGCGCCAGCAGGGCCCGCCGGGGGGCCGAGACCCAGTACTTC	CASRARRGAETQYF	.	.	TRBJ2-5	14	TRBV5-1
TGCGCCAGCAGAGGGGACTTCTACGAGCAGTACTTC	CASRGDFYEQYF	.	.	TRBJ2-7	12	TRBV5-1
TGTGCCAGTAGTTCCGGGACAGGGAATGAAAAACTGTTTTTT	CASSSGTGNEKLFF	few	TRBD1	TRBJ1-4	14	TRBV19
TGCGCCAGCAGCCAGGCCGGGACAGGGGTAGACTATGGCTACACCTTC	CASSQAGTGVDYGYTF	.	TRBD1	TRBJ1-2	16	TRBV4-1
TGTGCCAGCAGCGCGGGACGCCAGAACACTGAAGCTTTCTTT	CASSAGRQNTEAFF	.	.	TRBJ1-1	14	TRBV7-2
TGTGCCAGCAGCAACGACAGGGGCTACTCCTACGAGCAGTACTTC	CASSNDRGYSYEQYF	.	.	TRBJ2-7	15	TRBV21-1
TGTGCCAGTAGTCCCTCTGGGACTAGCGGGAGCCGGCCGCAGTACTTC	CASSPSGTSGSRPQYF	.	TRBD2	TRBJ2-7	16	TRBV19
TGCGCCAGCAGCTTGTCTGCGGGGGGGTCCACAGATACGCAGTATTTT	CASSLSAGGSTDTQYF	.	TRBD2	TRBJ2-3	16	TRBV5-1
TGTGCCAGTAGTACAATCGTAAGGGGTGCATCTAACTATGGCTACACCTTC	CASSTIVRGASNYGYTF	.	.	TRBJ1-2	17	TRBV19
TGTGCCAGCAGCACACAGGGGGCGCGGACTGAAGCTTTCTTT	CASSTQGARTEAFF	once	TRBD1	TRBJ1-1	14	TRBV3-1/TRBV3-2
TGTGCCAGCAGCCCCGGGGGGGGAGATACGCAGTATTTT	CASSPGGGDTQYF	.	TRBD2	TRBJ2-3	13	TRBV5-6
TGTGCCAGCAGGACAGAGGGCAATCAGCCCCAGCATTTT	CASRTEGNQPQHF	.	.	TRBJ1-5	13	TRBV19
TGTGCCAGCAGCTTAGGGGATCTCTCCTACGAGCAGTACTTC	CASSLGDLSYEQYF	.	.	TRBJ2-7	14	TRBV5-4
TGTGCCAGCAGCCATAGTGACAGCGAGCCCATTCAGTACTTC	CASSHSDSEPIQYF	.	.	TRBJ2-4	14	TRBV3-1/TRBV3-2
TGTGCCAGCAGTCCGTGGGGCACCTCTAACTATGGCTACACCTTC	CASSPWGTSNYGYTF	.	.	TRBJ1-2	15	TRBV6-5
TGCGCCAGCAGCCCAGTTCGGGGCGGGGGGAGCTCTGGGGCCAACGTCCTGACTTTC	CASSPVRGGGSSGANVLTF	.	TRBD2	TRBJ2-6	19	TRBV5-1
TGTGCCAGCAGCTTAGATTGGGTGAGGGAGACCCAGTACTTC	CASSLDWVRETQYF	once	.	TRBJ2-5	14	TRBV7-2
TGCAGTGCTAACTCCGGAAACACCATATATTTT	CSANSGNTIYF	.	.	TRBJ1-3	11	TRBV20-1
TGTGCCAGCAGCCTAGCGGGGGGGCCGAATGAGCAGTTCTTC	CASSLAGGPNEQFF	.	TRBD2	TRBJ2-1	14	TRBV4-2
TGTGCCAGCAGCTTAGCCAGGGAAGAGACCCAGTACTTC	CASSLAREETQYF	.	.	TRBJ2-5	13	TRBV11-1
TGTGCCAGCAGCTTAGCGCGTAGCGGGGGGAACTACGAGCAGTACTTC	CASSLARSGGNYEQYF	.	TRBD2	TRBJ2-7	16	TRBV7-6
TGCAGTGCCATGACAGGGGCTGAAGCTTTCTTT	CSAMTGAEAFF	.	TRBD1	TRBJ1-1	11	TRBV20-1
TGCGCCAGCAGTGGGGGGACAGACTTCTATGGCTACACCTTC	CASSGGTDFYGYTF	.	TRBD1	TRBJ1-2	14	TRBV10-1
TGTGCCAGCTCACCAGGGAAGGGGGTGTACACTGAAGCTTTCTTT	CASSPGKGVYTEAFF	few	.	TRBJ1-1	15	TRBV18
TGTGCCAGCACCCCCTGGGGCTCGACTAATGAAAAACTGTTTTTT	CASTPWGSTNEKLFF	.	.	TRBJ1-4	15	TRBV6-2/TRBV6-3
TGCGCCAGCAGCTATCGGACAGGGACGAACACTGAAGCTTTCTTT	CASSYRTGTNTEAFF	.	TRBD1	TRBJ1-1	15	TRBV4-3
TGTGCCAGCAGCCACGCGCTTACAGGGGGTAGTAGTGAAGCTTTCTTT	CASSHALTGGSSEAFF	.	TRBD1	TRBJ1-1	16	TRBV3-1/TRBV3-2
TGTGCCAGCAGTTACAGGGGACTCCACACAGATACGCAGTATTTT	CASSYRGLHTDTQYF	.	.	TRBJ2-3	15	TRBV6-6
TGTGCCAGCAGCGTAGGGGCAGGTGGGGCGGTGAAACTGTTTTTT	CASSVGAGGAVKLFF	.	.	TRBJ1-4	15	TRBV9
TGTGCCAGCAGCCAACCCCGGGACAGGGTCCGGTGGGGTGGCTACACCTTC	CASSQPRDRVRWGGYTF	.	TRBD1	TRBJ1-2	17	TRBV4-2
TGTGCCACCAGCAGAGATCTCCCTAGCGGGGGGGGAGAGACCCAGTACTTC	CATSRDLPSGGGETQYF	.	TRBD2	TRBJ2-5	17	TRBV15
TGTGCCAGCAGAACTGGACAGGCTGGAAACACCATATATTTT	CASRTGQAGNTIYF	.	TRBD1	TRBJ1-3	14	TRBV6-5
TGTGCCAGCTCACCATTACAGGGCGGATCAGGTTCTGGAAACACCATATATTTT	CASSPLQGGSGSGNTIYF	.	.	TRBJ1-3	18	TRBV18
TGTGCCACCAGTGATTTGCTCCCAGGGCCCGATGGCTACACCTTC	CATSDLLPGPDGYTF	.	.	TRBJ1-2	15	TRBV24-1
TGTGCCAGCAGTGGTTACAGGGAACACACTGAAGCTTTCTTT	CASSGYREHTEAFF	.	.	TRBJ1-1	14	TRBV2
TGTGCCAGCAGCTTCGAGGGAAGGTTTGGAAACACCATATATTTT	CASSFEGRFGNTIYF	.	.	TRBJ1-3	15	TRBV7-8
TGCGCCAGCAGCCAAGATCCGGGAAACACCATATATTTT	CASSQDPGNTIYF	.	.	TRBJ1-3	13	TRBV4-1
TGTGCCAGCAGTTTAGGCGGGGTGGACTACAATGAGCAGTTCTTC	CASSLGGVDYNEQFF	.	.	TRBJ2-1	15	TRBV28
TGTGCCAGCAGCTTAGATGGCAGGGGGCAAGAGACCCAGTACTTC	CASSLDGRGQETQYF	.	TRBD1	TRBJ2-5	15	TRBV7-2
TGTGCCAGCTCACCTCCGCGGGGCCTGGGCACAGATACGCAGTATTTT	CASSPPRGLGTDTQYF	.	.	TRBJ2-3	16	TRBV18